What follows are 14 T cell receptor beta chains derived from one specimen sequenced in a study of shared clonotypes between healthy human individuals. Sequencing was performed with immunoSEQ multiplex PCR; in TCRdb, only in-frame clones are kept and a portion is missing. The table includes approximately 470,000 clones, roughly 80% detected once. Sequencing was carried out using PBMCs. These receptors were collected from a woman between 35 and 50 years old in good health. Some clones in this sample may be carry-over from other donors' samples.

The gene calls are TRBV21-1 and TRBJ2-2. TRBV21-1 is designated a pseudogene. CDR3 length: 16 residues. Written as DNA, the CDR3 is TGTGCCAGCAGCAAATGGGTGGATGGGAACACCGGGGAGCTGTTTTTT. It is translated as CASSKWVDGNTGELFF.

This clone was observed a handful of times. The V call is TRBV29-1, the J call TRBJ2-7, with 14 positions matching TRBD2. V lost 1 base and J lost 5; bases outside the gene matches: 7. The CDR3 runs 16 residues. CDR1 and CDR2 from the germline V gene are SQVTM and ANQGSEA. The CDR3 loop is CSVEASGLAGVDEQYF. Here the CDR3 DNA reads TGCAGCGTTGAAGCTTCGGGACTAGCGGGAGTCGACGAGCAGTACTTC.

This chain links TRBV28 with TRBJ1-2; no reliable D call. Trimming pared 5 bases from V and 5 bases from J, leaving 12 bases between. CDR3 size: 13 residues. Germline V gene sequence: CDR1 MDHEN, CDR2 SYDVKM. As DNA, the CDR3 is TGTGCCAGCAGTCCACCCCTCCGGTATGGCTACACCTTC. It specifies CASSPPLRYGYTF.

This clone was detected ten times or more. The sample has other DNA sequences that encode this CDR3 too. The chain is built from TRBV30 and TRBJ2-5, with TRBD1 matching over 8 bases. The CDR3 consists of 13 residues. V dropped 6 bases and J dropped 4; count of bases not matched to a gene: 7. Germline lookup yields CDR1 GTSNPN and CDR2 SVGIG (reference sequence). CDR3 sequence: CACNRGFGETQYF. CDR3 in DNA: TGTGCCTGTAACAGGGGGTTTGGAGAGACCCAGTACTTC.

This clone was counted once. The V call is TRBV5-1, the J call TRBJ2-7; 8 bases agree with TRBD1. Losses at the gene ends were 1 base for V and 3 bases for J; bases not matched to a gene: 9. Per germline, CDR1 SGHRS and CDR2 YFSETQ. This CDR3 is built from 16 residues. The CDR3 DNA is TGCGCCAGCAGCTTGCGTCCGGGACAGGACCACTACGAGCAGTACTTC. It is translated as CASSLRPGQDHYEQYF.

The CDR3, as DNA: TGCGCCAGCAGACCAGGTGGCGCGAACACTGAAGCTTTCTTT. The encoded protein is CASRPGGANTEAFF. The genes are TRBV5-1 and TRBJ1-1, with D unresolved. The CDR3 is made up of 14 amino acids. Germline V gives CDR1 SGHRS, CDR2 YFSETQ. Trimming shortened V by 5 bases and J by 1 base, and 12 bases separated the two germline ends.

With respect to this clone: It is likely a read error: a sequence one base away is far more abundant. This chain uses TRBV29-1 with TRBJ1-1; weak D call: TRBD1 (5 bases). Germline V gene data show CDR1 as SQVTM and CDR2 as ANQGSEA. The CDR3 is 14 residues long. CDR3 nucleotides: TGCAGCGTTGCCTCCGGGGCGTCGAACACTGGAGCTTTCTTT. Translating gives CSVASGASNTGAFF.

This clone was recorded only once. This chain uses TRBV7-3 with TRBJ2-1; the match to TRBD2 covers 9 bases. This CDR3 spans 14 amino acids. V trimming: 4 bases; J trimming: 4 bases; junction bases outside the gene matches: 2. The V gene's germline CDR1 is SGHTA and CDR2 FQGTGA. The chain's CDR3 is CASSWTSEYNEQFF. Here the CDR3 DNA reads TGTGCCAGCAGCTGGACTAGCGAGTACAATGAGCAGTTCTTC.

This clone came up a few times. In nucleotides, the CDR3 is TGCGCCAGCAGCCGGGACCTTAATGAAAAACTGTTTTTT. Its translation is CASSRDLNEKLFF. The chain links TRBV5-1 to TRBJ1-4, with a tentative D call TRBD1 (5 bases). There are 13 residues in the CDR3. The germline V and J ends were trimmed by 4 bases and 4 bases, with 8 bases remaining between them. Germline-derived CDR1 and CDR2 are SGHRS and YFSETQ.

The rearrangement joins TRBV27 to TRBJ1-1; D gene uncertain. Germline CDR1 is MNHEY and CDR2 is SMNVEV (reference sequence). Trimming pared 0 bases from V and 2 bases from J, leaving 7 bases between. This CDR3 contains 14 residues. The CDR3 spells CASSLSTVNTEAFF. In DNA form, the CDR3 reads TGTGCCAGCAGTTTATCGACGGTCAACACTGAAGCTTTCTTT.

CDR3 coding DNA: TGTGCCAGCAGTGCCAGGGGGGTCTATGGCTACACCTTC. Protein product: CASSARGVYGYTF. The chain employs TRBV6-1 and TRBJ1-2; 7 bases map to TRBD1. CDR1 and CDR2 from the germline V gene are MNHNS and SASEGT. The V segment lost 4 bases and the J segment 4 bases; nucleotides outside the gene matches: 3. There are 13 residues in the CDR3.

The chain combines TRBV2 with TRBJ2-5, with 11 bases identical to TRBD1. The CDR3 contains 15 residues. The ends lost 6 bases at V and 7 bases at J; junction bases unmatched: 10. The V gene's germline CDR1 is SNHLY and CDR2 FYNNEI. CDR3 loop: CASSGIRDRGATQYF. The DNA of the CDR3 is TGTGCCAGCAGCGGAATCCGGGACAGGGGGGCGACCCAGTACTTC.

CDR3 amino acids: CASSSILTGTQPQHF. CDR3 nucleotides: TGTGCCAGCAGTTCGATTCTGACAGGGACTCAGCCCCAGCATTTT. The chain is built from TRBV6-6 and TRBJ1-5; 7 positions agree with TRBD1. Germline CDR1 reads MNHNY; CDR2 reads SVGAGI (reference sequence). The CDR3 has 15 amino acids. V lost 4 bases to trimming and J lost 6 bases; unmatched junction nucleotides: 9.

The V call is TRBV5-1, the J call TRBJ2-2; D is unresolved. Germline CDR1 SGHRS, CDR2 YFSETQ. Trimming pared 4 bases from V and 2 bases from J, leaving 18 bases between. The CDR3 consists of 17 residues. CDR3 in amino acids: CASSVRSSRRNTGELFF. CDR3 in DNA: TGCGCCAGCAGCGTACGCTCGTCGAGACGCAACACCGGGGAGCTGTTTTTT. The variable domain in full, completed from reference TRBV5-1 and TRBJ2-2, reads KAGVTQTPRYLIKTRGQQVTLSCSPISGHRSVSWYQQTPGQGLQFLFEYFSETQRNKGNFPGRFSGRQFSNSRSEMNVSTLELGDSALYLCASSVRSSRRNTGELFFGEGSRLTVL.